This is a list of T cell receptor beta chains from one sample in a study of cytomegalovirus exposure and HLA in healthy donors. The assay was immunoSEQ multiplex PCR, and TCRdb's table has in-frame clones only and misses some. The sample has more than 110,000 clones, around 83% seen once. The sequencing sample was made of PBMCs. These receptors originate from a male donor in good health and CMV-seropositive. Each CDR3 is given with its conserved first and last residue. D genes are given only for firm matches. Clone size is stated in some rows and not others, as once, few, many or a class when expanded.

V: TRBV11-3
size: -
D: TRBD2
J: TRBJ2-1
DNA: TGTGCCAGCAGCCCGGGACTAGCGAAGCCGTTCTTC
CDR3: CASSPGLAKPFF

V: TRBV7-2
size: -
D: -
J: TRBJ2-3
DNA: TGTGCCAGCAGCTCTGGGAGAGGAGGGGGCACAGATACGCAGTATTTT
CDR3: CASSSGRGGGTDTQYF

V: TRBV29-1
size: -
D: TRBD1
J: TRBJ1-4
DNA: TGCAGCGCTGGACAGGTTGCGGAAAAACTGTTTTTT
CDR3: CSAGQVAEKLFF

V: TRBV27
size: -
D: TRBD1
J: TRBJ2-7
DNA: TGTGCCAGCAGTGTTACGACAGGGTTCGTCTACGAGCAGTACTTC
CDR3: CASSVTTGFVYEQYF

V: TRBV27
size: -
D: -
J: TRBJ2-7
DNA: TGTGCCAGCAGTTTTCTTAGCCGGGCCTACGAGCAGTACTTC
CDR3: CASSFLSRAYEQYF

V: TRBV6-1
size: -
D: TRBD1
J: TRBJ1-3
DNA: TGTGCCAGCAGTGTCCCCGGGACAGGGTTTAATGCTGGAAACACCATATATTTT
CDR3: CASSVPGTGFNAGNTIYF

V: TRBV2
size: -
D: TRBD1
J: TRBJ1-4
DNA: TGTGCCAGCACTAGGGGGCCGGGAGAAAAACTGTTTTTT
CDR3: CASTRGPGEKLFF

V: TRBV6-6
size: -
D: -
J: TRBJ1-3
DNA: TGTGCCAGCAGTTATGGCCACAGGAACTCTGGAAACACCATATATTTT
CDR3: CASSYGHRNSGNTIYF

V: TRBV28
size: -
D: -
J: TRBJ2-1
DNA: TGTGCCAGCAGTTTAATACAGGCCTCCACCAAGGGGCAGTTCTTC
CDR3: CASSLIQASTKGQFF

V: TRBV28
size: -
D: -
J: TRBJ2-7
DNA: TGTGCCAGCAGTCGATACGGACTTGGGAGTTATTACGAGCAGTACTTC
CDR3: CASSRYGLGSYYEQYF

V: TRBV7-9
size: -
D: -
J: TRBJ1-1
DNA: TGTGCCAGCAGCGGGGGGGGAGGCACTGAAGCTTTCTTT
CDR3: CASSGGGGTEAFF

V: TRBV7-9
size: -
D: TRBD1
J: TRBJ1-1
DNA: TGTGCCAGCAGCCCCCGGGACAGGGGATTTATTAAAGCTTTCTTT
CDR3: CASSPRDRGFIKAFF

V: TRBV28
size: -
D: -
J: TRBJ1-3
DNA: TGTGCCAGCAGCGTAGTGAACTCTGGAAACACCATATATTTT
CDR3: CASSVVNSGNTIYF

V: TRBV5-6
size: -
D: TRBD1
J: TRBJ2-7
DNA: TGTGCCAGCAGCGGGGGCCGGGACAGGAGATACTTC
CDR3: CASSGGRDRRYF

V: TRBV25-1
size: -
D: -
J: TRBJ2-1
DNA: TGTGCCAGCAGTGACTTGGGGCTATACAATGAGCAGTTCTTC
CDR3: CASSDLGLYNEQFF

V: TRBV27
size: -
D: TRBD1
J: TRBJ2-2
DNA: TGTGCCAGCAGGATGACAGGGAGGGAGCTGTTTTTT
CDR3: CASRMTGRELFF

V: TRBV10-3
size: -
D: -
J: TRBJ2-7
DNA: TGTGCCATCAGTGAGTCGAATTCCGGGGACTCCTATGAGCAGTACTTC
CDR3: CAISESNSGDSYEQYF

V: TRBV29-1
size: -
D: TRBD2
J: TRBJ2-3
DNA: TGCAGCGTTGAGGCTAGCGGGGACACAGATACGCAGTATTTT
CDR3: CSVEASGDTDTQYF

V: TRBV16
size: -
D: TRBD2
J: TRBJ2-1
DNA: TGTGCCAGCAGCCAATCGAGAAGCGGGGGAGGGGATGAGCAGTTCTTC
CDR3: CASSQSRSGGGDEQFF

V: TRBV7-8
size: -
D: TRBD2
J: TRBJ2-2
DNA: TGTGCCAGCAGCCTGCGGGGGGGGGAAGGGGAGCTGTTTTTT
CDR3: CASSLRGGEGELFF

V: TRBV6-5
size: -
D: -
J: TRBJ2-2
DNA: TGTGCCAGCAGTTACTCGGGCGAAGGGGACACCGGGGAGCTGTTTTTT
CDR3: CASSYSGEGDTGELFF

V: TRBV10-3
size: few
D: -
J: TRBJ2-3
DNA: TGTGCCATCAGTGCGGCTCTAGCGACAAACACAGATACGCAGTATTTT
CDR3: CAISAALATNTDTQYF

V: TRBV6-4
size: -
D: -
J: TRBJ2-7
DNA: TGTGCCAGCACCCGACGGGCAGCGGGCGAACTCTACGAGCAGTACTTC
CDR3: CASTRRAAGELYEQYF

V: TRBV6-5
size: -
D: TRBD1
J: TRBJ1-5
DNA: TGTGCCAAGGGACAGTTTCTCAATCAGCCCCAGCATTTT
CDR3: CAKGQFLNQPQHF

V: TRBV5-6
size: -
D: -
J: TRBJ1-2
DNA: TGTGCCAGCAGCTTCCGGGATGGCTACCCCTTC
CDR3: CASSFRDGYPF

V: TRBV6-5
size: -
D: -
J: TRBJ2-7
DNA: TGTGCCAGCAGTACGGATTCCGGGGTGATCTACGAGCAGTACTTC
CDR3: CASSTDSGVIYEQYF

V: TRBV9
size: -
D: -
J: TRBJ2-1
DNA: TGTGCCAGCAGCCTTTTAAGTAGCTCCTACAATGAGCAGTTCTTC
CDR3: CASSLLSSSYNEQFF

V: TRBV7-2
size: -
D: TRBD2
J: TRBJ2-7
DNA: TGTGCCAGCAGCTTAGCCGGGACTAGCGGAGGCTCCGAGCAGTACTTC
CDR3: CASSLAGTSGGSEQYF

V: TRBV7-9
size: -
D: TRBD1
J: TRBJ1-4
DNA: TGTTCCAGCAGCTTAGACCGGGACAGGCAAAGAAAACTGTTTTTT
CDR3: CSSSLDRDRQRKLFF

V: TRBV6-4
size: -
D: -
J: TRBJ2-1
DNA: TGTGCCAGCAGTAGCGGCTCCTACAATGAGCAGTTCTTC
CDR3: CASSSGSYNEQFF

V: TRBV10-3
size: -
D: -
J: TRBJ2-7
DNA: TGTGCCATCAGTGTTACAGACTACGAGCAGTACTTC
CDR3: CAISVTDYEQYF

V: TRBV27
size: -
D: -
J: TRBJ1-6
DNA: TGTGCCAGCAGTTTCAACCAGGGGATTCGCTCCTATAATTCACCCCTCCACTTT
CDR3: CASSFNQGIRSYNSPLHF

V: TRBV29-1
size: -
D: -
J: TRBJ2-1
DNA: TGCAGCGTTGACAGTAGCGGAATACGGGATGAGCAGTTCTTC
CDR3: CSVDSSGIRDEQFF

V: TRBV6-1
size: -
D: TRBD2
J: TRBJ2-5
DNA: TGTGCCAGCAGTGAAGCGGGGACTAGCGGTCTCGAGACCCAGTACTTC
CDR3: CASSEAGTSGLETQYF

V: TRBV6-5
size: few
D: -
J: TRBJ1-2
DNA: TGTGCCAGCAGGCGACAGTTGTATGGCTACACCTTC
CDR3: CASRRQLYGYTF

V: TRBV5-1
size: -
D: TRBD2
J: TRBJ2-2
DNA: TGCGCCAGCAGCTTGGGGACTAGCATACCCGGGGAGCTGTTTTTT
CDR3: CASSLGTSIPGELFF

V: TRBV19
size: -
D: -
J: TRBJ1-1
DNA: TGTGCCAGTAGCCCCTCGGGGGGGGGATGGAGTGAAGCTTTCTTT
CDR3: CASSPSGGGWSEAFF

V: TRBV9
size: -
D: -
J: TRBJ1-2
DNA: TGTGCCAGCAGCACAGACGGTTATGGCTACACCTTC
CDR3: CASSTDGYGYTF

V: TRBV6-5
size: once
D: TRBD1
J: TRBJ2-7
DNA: TGTGCCAGCAGCGATAGACAGGGTTCGAGATACGAGCAGTACTTC
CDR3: CASSDRQGSRYEQYF

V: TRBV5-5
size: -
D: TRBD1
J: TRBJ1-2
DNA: TGTGCCAGCGGTTCCAGGACAGGGGTGGACTATGGCTACACCTTC
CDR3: CASGSRTGVDYGYTF

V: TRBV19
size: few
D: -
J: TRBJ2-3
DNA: TGTGCCAGTAGTATAGTTTTTCGGGTGTCAGATACGCAGTATTTT
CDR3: CASSIVFRVSDTQYF

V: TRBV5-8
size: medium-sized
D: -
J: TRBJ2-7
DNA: TGTGCCAGCAGCTTATCAGATACCTACGAGCAGTACTTC
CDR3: CASSLSDTYEQYF

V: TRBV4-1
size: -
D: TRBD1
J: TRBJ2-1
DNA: TGCGCCAGCAGCCAAGATAATGCAGGGGGAGCCTACAATGAGCAGTTCTTC
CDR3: CASSQDNAGGAYNEQFF

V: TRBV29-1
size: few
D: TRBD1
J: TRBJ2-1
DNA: TGCAGCGTTGTTGGGACAGGGGGTAGCTACAATGAGCAGTTCTTC
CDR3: CSVVGTGGSYNEQFF

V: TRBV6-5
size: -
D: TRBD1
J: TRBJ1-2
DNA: TGTGCCAGCAGTTACTCGCATCCAGGGGGCGCCTCCGGCTACACCTTC
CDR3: CASSYSHPGGASGYTF

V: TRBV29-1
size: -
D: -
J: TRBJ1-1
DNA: TGCAGCGTTCGGCGGGGTCTGGGCACTGAAGCTTTCTTT
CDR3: CSVRRGLGTEAFF

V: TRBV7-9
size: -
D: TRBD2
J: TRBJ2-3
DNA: TGTGCCAGCAGCCAGCCGGGGGGGGAAGGGTCATATTTT
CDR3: CASSQPGGEGSYF

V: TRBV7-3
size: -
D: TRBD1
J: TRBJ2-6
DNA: TGTGCCAGCAGCCCACAGGGGGCCAGCTCTGGGGCCAACGTCCTGACTTTC
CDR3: CASSPQGASSGANVLTF

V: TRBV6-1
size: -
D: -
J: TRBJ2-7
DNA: TGTGCCAGCAGTTCCCGTGTCGAGCAGTACTTC
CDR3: CASSSRVEQYF

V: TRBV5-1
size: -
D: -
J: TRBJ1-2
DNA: TGCGCCAGCAGCTTGGAGGGGCGGACTAACTATGGCTACACCTTC
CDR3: CASSLEGRTNYGYTF

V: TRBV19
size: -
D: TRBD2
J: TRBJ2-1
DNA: TGTGCCAGTAGTCCGTCGCGACTAGCGGGATGGAATGAGCAGTTCTTC
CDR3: CASSPSRLAGWNEQFF

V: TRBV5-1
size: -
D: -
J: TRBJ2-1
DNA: TGCGCCAGCAGCTTTACTAGCATAGGCAATGAGCAGTTCTTC
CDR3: CASSFTSIGNEQFF

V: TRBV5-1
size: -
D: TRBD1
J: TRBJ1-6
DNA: TGCGCCAGCAGCCCGGACAGGGATCCACCCCTCCACTTT
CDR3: CASSPDRDPPLHF

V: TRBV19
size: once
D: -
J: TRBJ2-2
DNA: TGTGCCAGTAGTCGCCCCGAGGACACCGGGGAGCTGTTTTTT
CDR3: CASSRPEDTGELFF

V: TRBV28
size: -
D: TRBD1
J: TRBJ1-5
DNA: TGTGCCAGCCGGGGACAGGGATGGGGAGGCAATCAGCCCCAGCATTTT
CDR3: CASRGQGWGGNQPQHF